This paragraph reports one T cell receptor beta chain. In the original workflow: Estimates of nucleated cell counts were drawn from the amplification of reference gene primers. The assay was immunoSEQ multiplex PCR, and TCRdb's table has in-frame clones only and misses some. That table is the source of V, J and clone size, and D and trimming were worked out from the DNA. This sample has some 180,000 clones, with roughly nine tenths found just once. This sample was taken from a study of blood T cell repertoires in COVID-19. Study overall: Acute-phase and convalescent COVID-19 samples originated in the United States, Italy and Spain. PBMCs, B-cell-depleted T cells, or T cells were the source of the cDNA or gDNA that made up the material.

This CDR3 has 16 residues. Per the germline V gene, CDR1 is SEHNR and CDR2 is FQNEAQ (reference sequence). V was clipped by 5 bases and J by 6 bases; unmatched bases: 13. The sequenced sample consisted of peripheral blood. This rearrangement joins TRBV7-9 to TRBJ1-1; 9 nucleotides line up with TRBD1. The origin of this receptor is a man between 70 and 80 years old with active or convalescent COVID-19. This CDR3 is CASSRTGQGLRAEAFF. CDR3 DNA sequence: TGTGCCAGCAGCCGAACGGGACAGGGACTTCGGGCTGAAGCTTTCTTT.